The T cell receptor beta chain described here comes from a study of blood T cell repertoires in COVID-19. On the study more broadly: The United States, Italy and Spain provided the acute and convalescent COVID-19 samples. From T cells, B-cell-depleted T cells, or PBMCs came the material, which was cDNA or gDNA.

Study processing details: Estimated nucleated cell counts came from reference gene primer amplification. TCRdb keeps only in-frame clones here, not all; method: immunoSEQ multiplex PCR. The V and J calls and the clone size are those of that table, but D and trimming were determined from the DNA. This sample carries roughly 250,000 clones, about 83% of them seen once, and the ten largest clones take just over 8.5%. This CDR3 has 12 residues. Germline V gene lookup returns CDR1 LGHDT and CDR2 YNNKEL (reference sequence). Deletions cut 1 base from V and 6 bases from J, with 3 bases between. This sequence originates from a man in his forties with active or convalescent COVID-19. The source material was peripheral blood. V and J are TRBV3-1 (or the pseudogene TRBV3-2) and TRBJ2-2, with no clear D. CDR3 loop: CASSQGAGELFF. In DNA form, the CDR3 reads TGTGCCAGCAGCCAAGGAGCCGGGGAGCTGTTTTTT.